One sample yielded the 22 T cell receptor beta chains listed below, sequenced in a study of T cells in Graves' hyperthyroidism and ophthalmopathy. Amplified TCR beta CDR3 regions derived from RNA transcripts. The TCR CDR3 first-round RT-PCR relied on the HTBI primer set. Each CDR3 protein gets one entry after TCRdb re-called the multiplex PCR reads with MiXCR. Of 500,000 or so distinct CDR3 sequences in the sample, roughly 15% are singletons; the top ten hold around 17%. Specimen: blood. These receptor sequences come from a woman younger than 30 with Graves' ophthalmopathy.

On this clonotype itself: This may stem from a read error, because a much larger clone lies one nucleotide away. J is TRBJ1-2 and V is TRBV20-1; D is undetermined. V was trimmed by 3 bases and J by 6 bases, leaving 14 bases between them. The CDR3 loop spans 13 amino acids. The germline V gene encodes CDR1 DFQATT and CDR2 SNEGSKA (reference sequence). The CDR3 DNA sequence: TGCAGTGCTAGCGTTCCTACCGGGCATGGCTACACCTTC. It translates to CSASVPTGHGYTF.

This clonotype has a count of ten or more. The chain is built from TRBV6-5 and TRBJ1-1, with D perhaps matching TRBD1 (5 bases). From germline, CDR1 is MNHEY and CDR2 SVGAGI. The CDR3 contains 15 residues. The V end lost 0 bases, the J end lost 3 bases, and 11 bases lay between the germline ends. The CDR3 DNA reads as TGTGCCAGCAGTTACTCAGGGGAAGGGTACACTGAAGCTTTCTTT. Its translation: CASSYSGEGYTEAFF.

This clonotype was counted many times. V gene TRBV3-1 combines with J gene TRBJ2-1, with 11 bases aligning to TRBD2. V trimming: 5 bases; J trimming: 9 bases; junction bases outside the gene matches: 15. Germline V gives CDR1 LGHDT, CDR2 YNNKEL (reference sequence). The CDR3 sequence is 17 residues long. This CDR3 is CASSAITSSGRYAEQFF. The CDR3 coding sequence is TGTGCCAGCAGCGCCATCACGTCTAGCGGGAGGTATGCTGAGCAGTTCTTC.

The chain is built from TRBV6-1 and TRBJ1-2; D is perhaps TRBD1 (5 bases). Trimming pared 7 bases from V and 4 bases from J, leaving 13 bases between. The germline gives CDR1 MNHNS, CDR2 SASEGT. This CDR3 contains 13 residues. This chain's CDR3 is CASTHDSTYGYTF. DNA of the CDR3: TGTGCCAGCACCCACGACAGCACCTATGGCTACACCTTC.

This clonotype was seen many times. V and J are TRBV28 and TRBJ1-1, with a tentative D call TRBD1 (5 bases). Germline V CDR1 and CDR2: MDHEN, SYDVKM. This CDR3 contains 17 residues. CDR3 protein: CAGDRSDATILNTEAFF. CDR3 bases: TGTGCGGGAGACAGATCCGACGCCACTATACTGAACACTGAAGCTTTCTTT.

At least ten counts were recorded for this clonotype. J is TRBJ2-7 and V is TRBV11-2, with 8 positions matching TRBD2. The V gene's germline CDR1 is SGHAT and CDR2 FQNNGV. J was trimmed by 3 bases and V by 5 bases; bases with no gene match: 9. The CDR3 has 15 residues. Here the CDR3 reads CASSPWGLEGYEQYF. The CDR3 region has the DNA TGTGCCAGCAGCCCTTGGGGACTAGAAGGCTACGAGCAGTACTTC.

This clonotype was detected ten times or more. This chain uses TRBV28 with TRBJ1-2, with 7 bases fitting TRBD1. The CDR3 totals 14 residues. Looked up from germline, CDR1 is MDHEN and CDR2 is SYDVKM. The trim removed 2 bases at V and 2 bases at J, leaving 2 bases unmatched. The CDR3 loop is CASSLRGLNYGYTF. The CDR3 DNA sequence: TGTGCCAGCAGTTTAAGGGGGCTCAACTATGGCTACACCTTC.

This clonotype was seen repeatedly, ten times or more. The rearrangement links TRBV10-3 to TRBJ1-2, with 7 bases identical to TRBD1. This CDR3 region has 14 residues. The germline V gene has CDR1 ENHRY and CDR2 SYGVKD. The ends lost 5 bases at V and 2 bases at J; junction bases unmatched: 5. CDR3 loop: CAISPSDRNYGYTF. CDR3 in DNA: TGTGCCATCAGTCCTTCGGACAGGAACTATGGCTACACCTTC.

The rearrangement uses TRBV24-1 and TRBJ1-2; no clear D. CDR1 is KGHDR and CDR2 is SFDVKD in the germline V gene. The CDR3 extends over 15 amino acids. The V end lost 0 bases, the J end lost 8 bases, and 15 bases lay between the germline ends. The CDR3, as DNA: TGTGCCACCAGTGATTTGTATACGGCCGCAGGAGGCTACACCTTC. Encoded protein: CATSDLYTAAGGYTF.

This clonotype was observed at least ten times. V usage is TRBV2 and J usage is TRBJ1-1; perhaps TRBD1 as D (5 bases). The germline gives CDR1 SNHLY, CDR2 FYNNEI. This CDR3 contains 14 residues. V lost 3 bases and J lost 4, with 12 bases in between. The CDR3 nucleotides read TGTGCCAGCAGTGAGTTTCTGGGGCGCACTGAAGCTTTCTTT. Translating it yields CASSEFLGRTEAFF.

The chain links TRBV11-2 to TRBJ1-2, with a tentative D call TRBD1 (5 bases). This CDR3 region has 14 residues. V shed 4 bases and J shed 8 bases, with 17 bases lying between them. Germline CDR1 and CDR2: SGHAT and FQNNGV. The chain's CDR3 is CASSSTLPTVGYTF. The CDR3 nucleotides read TGTGCCAGCAGCTCAACCCTACCGACAGTAGGCTACACCTTC.

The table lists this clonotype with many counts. The CDR3 coding sequence is TGTGCCAGCAGGATGGGGGCGGGGAGGGGGCAGTTCTTC. It is translated as CASRMGAGRGQFF. The chain uses TRBV6-1 and TRBJ2-1, with D maybe TRBD2 (7 bases). The CDR3 length is 13 residues. Germline-derived CDR1 and CDR2 are MNHNS and SASEGT. V was pared by 6 bases and J by 12 bases, with 18 bases between.

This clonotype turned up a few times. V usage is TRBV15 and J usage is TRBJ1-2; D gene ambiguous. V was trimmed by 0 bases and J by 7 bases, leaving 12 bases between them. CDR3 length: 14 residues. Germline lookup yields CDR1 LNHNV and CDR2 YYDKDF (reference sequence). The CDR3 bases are TGTGCCACCAGCAGAGATACGGGAATGATTGGCTACACCTTC. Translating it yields CATSRDTGMIGYTF.

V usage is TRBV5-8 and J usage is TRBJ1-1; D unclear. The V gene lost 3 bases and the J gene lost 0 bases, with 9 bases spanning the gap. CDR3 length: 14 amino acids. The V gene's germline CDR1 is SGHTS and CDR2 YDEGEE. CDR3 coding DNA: TGTGCCAGCAGCTCGGTTAGGGTGAACACTGAAGCTTTCTTT. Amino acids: CASSSVRVNTEAFF.

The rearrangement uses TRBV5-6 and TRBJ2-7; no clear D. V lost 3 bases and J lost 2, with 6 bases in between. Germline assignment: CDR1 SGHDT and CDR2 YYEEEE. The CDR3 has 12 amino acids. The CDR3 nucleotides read TGTGCCAGCAGCTACAATGCCTACGAGCAGTACTTC. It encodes CASSYNAYEQYF.

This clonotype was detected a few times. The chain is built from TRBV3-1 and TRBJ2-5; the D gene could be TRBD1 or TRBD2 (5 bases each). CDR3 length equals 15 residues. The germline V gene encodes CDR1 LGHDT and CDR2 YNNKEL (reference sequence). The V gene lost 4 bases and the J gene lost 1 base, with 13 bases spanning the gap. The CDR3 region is CASSPGPQIQETQYF. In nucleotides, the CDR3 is TGTGCCAGCAGCCCGGGACCTCAGATCCAAGAGACCCAGTACTTC.

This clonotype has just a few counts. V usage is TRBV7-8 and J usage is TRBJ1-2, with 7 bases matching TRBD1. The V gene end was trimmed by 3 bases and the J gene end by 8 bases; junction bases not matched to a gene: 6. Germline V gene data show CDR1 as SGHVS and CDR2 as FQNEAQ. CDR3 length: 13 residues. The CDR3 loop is CASSLTGNGGYTF. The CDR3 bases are TGTGCCAGCAGCTTGACAGGGAACGGCGGCTACACCTTC.

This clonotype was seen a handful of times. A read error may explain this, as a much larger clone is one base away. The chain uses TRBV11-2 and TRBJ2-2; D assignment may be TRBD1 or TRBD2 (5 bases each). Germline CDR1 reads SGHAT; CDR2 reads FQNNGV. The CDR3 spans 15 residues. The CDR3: CASSLTQGSTGEPFF. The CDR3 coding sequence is TGTGCCAGCAGCTTAACGCAGGGTAGCACCGGGGAGCCGTTTTTT.

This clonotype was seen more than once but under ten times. CDR3 in amino acids: CSAPGRGLITDTQYF. DNA for the CDR3: TGCAGTGCTCCGGGGAGGGGGCTTATCACAGATACGCAGTATTTT. The chain recombines TRBV20-1 with TRBJ2-3; the D gene could be TRBD1 or TRBD2 (7 bases each). There are 15 residues in the CDR3. Germline CDR1 and CDR2: DFQATT and SNEGSKA (reference sequence). V shed 5 bases and J shed 2 bases, with 17 bases lying between them.

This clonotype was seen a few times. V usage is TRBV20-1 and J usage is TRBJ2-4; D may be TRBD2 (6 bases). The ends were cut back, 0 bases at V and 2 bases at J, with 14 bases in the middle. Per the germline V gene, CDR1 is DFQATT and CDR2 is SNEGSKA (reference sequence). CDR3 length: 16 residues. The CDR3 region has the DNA TGCAGTGCTAGAGATTTCAGGAGGGAAACCAAAAACATTCAGTACTTC. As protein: CSARDFRRETKNIQYF.

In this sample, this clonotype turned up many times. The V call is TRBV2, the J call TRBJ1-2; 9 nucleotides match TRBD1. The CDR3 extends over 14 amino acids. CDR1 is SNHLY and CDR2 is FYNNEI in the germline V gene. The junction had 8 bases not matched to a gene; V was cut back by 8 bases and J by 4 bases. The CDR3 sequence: CASGGQGTPYGYTF. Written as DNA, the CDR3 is TGTGCCAGCGGTGGACAGGGGACGCCCTATGGCTACACCTTC. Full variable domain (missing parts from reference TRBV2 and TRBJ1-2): EPEVTQTPSHQVTQMGQEVILRCVPISNHLYFYWYRQILGQKVEFLVSFYNNEISEKSEIFDDQFSVERPDGSNFTLKIRSTKLEDSAMYFCASGGQGTPYGYTFGSGTRLTVV.

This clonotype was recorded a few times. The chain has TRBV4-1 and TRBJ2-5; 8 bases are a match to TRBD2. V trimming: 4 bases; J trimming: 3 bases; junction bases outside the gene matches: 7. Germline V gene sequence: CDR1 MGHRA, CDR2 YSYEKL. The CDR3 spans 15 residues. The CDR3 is CASSPGGLTKETQYF. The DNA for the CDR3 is TGCGCCAGCAGCCCGGGGGGGCTAACGAAAGAGACCCAGTACTTC.